These 20 T cell receptor beta chains were sequenced from one sample in a study of T cell responses to AZD1222 COVID-19 vaccine. Clones were read by immunoSEQ multiplex PCR, and TCRdb kept only the in-frame ones, dropping some. The table records around 120,000 clones, roughly 92% of them present only once. The sample consisted of peripheral blood, taken 28 days after the second AZD1222 dose. The source is an adult who received the AZD1222 COVID-19 vaccine.

V usage is TRBV20-1 and J usage is TRBJ2-7; D is uncertain. This CDR3 has 12 residues. Germline V gene lookup returns CDR1 DFQATT and CDR2 SNEGSKA (reference sequence). The ends were cut back, 3 bases at V and 4 bases at J, with 10 bases in the middle. The CDR3 sequence is CSASKGSYEQYF. DNA of the CDR3: TGCAGTGCTAGTAAGGGCTCTTACGAGCAGTACTTC.

The rearrangement uses TRBV7-3 and TRBJ2-5; TRBD1 matches at 8 bases. The CDR3 runs 13 residues. Trimming at V came to 5 bases and at J to 3 bases, leaving 2 bases not matched to a gene. The germline V gene encodes CDR1 SGHTA and CDR2 FQGTGA. CDR3 amino acids: CASSRTGKETQYF. The CDR3 DNA reads TGTGCCAGCAGCCGGACAGGGAAAGAGACCCAGTACTTC.

The CDR3 reads CASSRMGGSENTIYF. DNA for the CDR3: TGTGCCAGCAGCCGCATGGGCGGGTCCGAAAACACCATATATTTT. The chain has TRBV5-5 and TRBJ1-3; D is unresolved. The CDR3 has 15 amino acids. Germline CDR1 reads SGHKS; CDR2 reads YYEKEE (reference sequence). Trimming removed 4 bases from V and 6 bases from J, with 17 bases in between.

The CDR3 DNA follows: TGTGCCAGCAGTAGGGGATATAATGAAAAACTGTTTTTT. It codes for CASSRGYNEKLFF. The chain uses TRBV11-3 and TRBJ1-4, with D perhaps TRBD1 (5 bases). Germline CDR1 and CDR2: SGHNT and YENEEA. The CDR3 contains 13 residues. Between the trimmed V and J ends, which lost 6 bases and 4 bases, there was a span of 9 bases.

The chain joins TRBV19 to TRBJ1-5; D is unresolved. The CDR3 sequence is 12 residues long. V shed 5 bases and J shed 5 bases, with 7 bases lying between them. Germline assignment: CDR1 LNHDA and CDR2 SQIVND (reference sequence). The CDR3 nucleotides read TGTGCCAGTAGTCAGCTATATCAGCCCCAGCATTTT. Amino acid sequence: CASSQLYQPQHF.

V gene TRBV19 combines with J gene TRBJ2-2; D gene ambiguous. V was cut by 1 base and J by 2 bases, with 8 bases left in between. The CDR3 has 15 residues. From germline, CDR1 is LNHDA and CDR2 SQIVND (reference sequence). This CDR3 reads CASSIVGGNTGELFF. CDR3 DNA sequence: TGTGCCAGTAGTATAGTGGGCGGAAACACCGGGGAGCTGTTTTTT.

The CDR3 DNA is TGTGCCAGCAGTCAGGGGGGAGGCTACACCTTC. This codes for CASSQGGGYTF. The chain recombines TRBV6-5 with TRBJ1-2, with 7 bases fitting TRBD1. The CDR3 is 11 residues long. Trimming at V came to 5 bases and at J to 8 bases, leaving 2 bases not matched to a gene. CDR1 and CDR2 from the germline V gene are MNHEY and SVGAGI.

This clone occurred once. The chain carries TRBV7-8 and TRBJ1-4; no reliable D call. V was clipped by 3 bases and J by 0 bases, with 11 bases between them. This CDR3 region has 16 residues. The germline V gene encodes CDR1 SGHVS and CDR2 FQNEAQ. The CDR3 reads CASSLWEITTNEKLFF. The CDR3 nucleotides are TGTGCCAGCAGCTTGTGGGAAATAACAACTAATGAAAAACTGTTTTTT.

The chain is built from TRBV28 and TRBJ1-3; unclear D gene. CDR1 and CDR2 from the germline V gene are MDHEN and SYDVKM. CDR3 length: 15 residues. The V end lost 5 bases, the J end lost 2 bases, and 13 bases lay between the germline ends. For the CDR3, the DNA is TGTGCCAGCAGTCCCCCGATCGGGACTGGAAACACCATATATTTT. Translation gives CASSPPIGTGNTIYF.

The V gene is TRBV5-1, the J gene TRBJ2-1, with D maybe TRBD2 (6 bases). Trimming took off 1 base at V and 6 bases at J, with 14 bases between the two ends. The germline CDR1 and CDR2 sequences are SGHRS and YFSETQ. CDR3 length: 15 amino acids. CDR3 DNA: TGCGCCAGCAGCTTGAACGCCGGCGGGGCCAATGAGCAGTTCTTC. It codes for CASSLNAGGANEQFF.

The V and J genes are TRBV4-3 and TRBJ1-2; D is undetermined. The CDR3 sequence is 14 residues long. V was cut by 3 bases and J by 4 bases, with 12 bases left in between. Germline V gene data show CDR1 as LGHNA and CDR2 as YSLEER. The CDR3 DNA reads as TGCGCCAGCAGCCATGGGCCGGGCCCCTATGGCTACACCTTC. This codes for CASSHGPGPYGYTF.

The chain joins TRBV11-2 to TRBJ2-5, with D possibly matching TRBD1 (5 bases). V dropped 1 base and J dropped 5 bases, with 11 bases sitting between them. This CDR3 contains 14 residues. Germline assignment: CDR1 SGHAT and CDR2 FQNNGV. CDR3 in amino acids: CASSLGRGLETQYF. The CDR3 DNA reads as TGTGCCAGCAGCTTAGGAAGGGGCCTGGAGACCCAGTACTTC.

The chain employs TRBV19 and TRBJ1-1, with D maybe TRBD1 (5 bases). V lost 4 bases and J lost 10, with 10 bases in between. CDR3 length equals 11 residues. CDR1 is LNHDA, CDR2 SQIVND, per germline (reference sequence). The CDR3 reads CASSTGFRAFF. CDR3 DNA sequence: TGTGCCAGTAGTACAGGGTTCCGAGCTTTCTTT.

The chain joins TRBV24-1 to TRBJ1-2; unclear D gene. The germline V gene encodes CDR1 KGHDR and CDR2 SFDVKD. This CDR3 is 11 amino acids long. V was shortened by 3 bases and J by 4 bases, with 2 bases between the two germline ends. The CDR3 nucleotides read TGTGCCACCAGTGATGGCTATGGCTACACCTTC. Amino acids: CATSDGYGYTF.

The chain recombines TRBV10-2 with TRBJ2-3, with 10 bases lining up with TRBD1. From germline, CDR1 is WSHSY and CDR2 SAAADI. The CDR3 is made up of 14 amino acids. With V trimmed by 4 bases and J by 5 bases, 3 bases remained unmatched. CDR3 in amino acids: CASSVGTGVDTQYF. CDR3 sequence (DNA): TGCGCCAGCAGTGTGGGGACAGGGGTAGATACGCAGTATTTT.

J is TRBJ1-3 and V is TRBV4-3; D is undetermined. V lost 0 bases to trimming and J lost 4 bases, with 13 bases between them. Per germline, CDR1 LGHNA and CDR2 YSLEER. The length of the CDR3 is 16 residues. The CDR3 spells CASSQDWRTLGNTIYF. The CDR3, as DNA: TGCGCCAGCAGCCAAGATTGGCGGACGCTCGGAAACACCATATATTTT.

This chain joins TRBV6-5 and TRBJ1-5; no clear D. Trimming took 0 bases from V and 4 from J, leaving 7 bases between them. This CDR3 has 14 amino acids. Germline V gene lookup returns CDR1 MNHEY and CDR2 SVGAGI. CDR3 region: CASSYSSGNQPQHF. CDR3 sequence (DNA): TGTGCCAGCAGTTACTCATCGGGAAATCAGCCCCAGCATTTT.

The gene calls are TRBV2 and TRBJ1-5; D perhaps matches TRBD1 (6 bases). Trimming cost V 3 bases and J 6 bases, with 12 bases left between them. This CDR3 comprises 14 residues. The V gene's germline CDR1 is SNHLY and CDR2 FYNNEI. The CDR3 DNA is TGTGCCAGCAGTGAGGCGGGAGGGGGTCAGCCCCAGCATTTT. Protein sequence: CASSEAGGGQPQHF.

The chain is built from TRBV30 and TRBJ1-2, with no clear D. The CDR3 has 12 amino acids. CDR1 is GTSNPN, CDR2 SVGIG, per germline (reference sequence). The V end was cut by 1 base, the J end by 4 bases, with 7 bases between. CDR3 in DNA: TGTGCCTGGAGTGGGCAGCCCTATGGCTACACCTTC. It specifies CAWSGQPYGYTF. The full variable domain, rest sourced from reference TRBV30 and TRBJ1-2, is SQTIHQWPATLVQPVGSPLSLECTVEGTSNPNLYWYRQAAGRGLQLLFYSVGIGQISSEVPQNLSASRPQDRQFILSSKKLLLSDSGFYLCAWSGQPYGYTFGSGTRLTVV.

The rearrangement joins TRBV28 to TRBJ2-5; D is unresolved. V was trimmed by 4 bases and J by 1 base, leaving 7 bases between them. In germline, CDR1 is MDHEN, CDR2 SYDVKM. This CDR3 is built from 13 residues. CDR3 in DNA: TGTGCCAGCAGTTACACAGCCCAAGAGACCCAGTACTTC. Its protein is CASSYTAQETQYF.